The 19 T cell receptor beta chains reported below all come from one sample, sequenced in a study of neurological immune-mediated disorders. Each CDR3 protein gets one entry after TCRdb re-called the 5' RACE reads with MiXCR. This sample yields 87,000 or so distinct CDR3 sequences, of which 3.5% are seen a single time; about 3% belongs to the top ten. Sample: PBMCs. All receptors come from a woman between 45 and 65 years old with multiple sclerosis.

Ten or more counts support this clonotype. The chain joins TRBV13 to TRBJ1-1, with D unclear. Trimming took 2 bases from V and 7 from J, leaving 8 bases between them. The CDR3 loop spans 12 amino acids. Per the germline V gene, CDR1 is PRHDT and CDR2 is FYEKMQ (reference sequence). The CDR3 DNA is TGTGCCAGCAGCTTATTGGAGGGTGAAGCTTTCTTT. Translating it yields CASSLLEGEAFF.

Turning to this clonotype: It may be a read error: a sequence one base away is much more abundant. The chain recombines TRBV10-3 with TRBJ2-2, with D possibly being TRBD1 (5 bases). CDR3 size: 12 residues. Germline V CDR1 and CDR2: ENHRY, SYGVKD. The CDR3 region is CDTDKNTGELFF. CDR3 DNA sequence: TGTGACACGGACAAGAACACCGGGGAGCTGTTTTTT.

In its sample, this clonotype was seen many times. The chain joins TRBV9 to TRBJ1-6; a weak D match, TRBD1 (6 bases). Trimming removed 0 bases from V and 7 bases from J, with 8 bases in between. Germline values: CDR1 SGDLS, CDR2 YYNGEE. The CDR3 is 14 amino acids. CDR3 bases: TGTGCCAGCAGCGTAGGGGACATCAATTCACCCCTCCACTTT. Translation gives CASSVGDINSPLHF.

This clonotype was picked up a small number of times. The chain recombines TRBV20-1 with TRBJ1-6, with 8 positions matching TRBD1. The germline V gene has CDR1 DFQATT and CDR2 SNEGSKA (reference sequence). CDR3 size: 14 residues. V lost 3 bases to trimming and J lost 8 bases; unmatched junction nucleotides: 6. CDR3: CSASDGQGDSPLHF. CDR3 DNA sequence: TGCAGTGCTAGCGACGGACAGGGCGATTCACCCCTCCACTTT.

There are many counts of this clonotype. The chain links TRBV14 to TRBJ2-7; D assignment may be TRBD1 or TRBD2 (6 bases each). Per germline, CDR1 SGHDN and CDR2 FVKESK. This CDR3 region has 17 residues. Trimming left V 4 bases short and J 0 bases short, with 19 bases between. The CDR3 nucleotides read TGTGCCAGCAGCCCGAAATTCGGGGGCTTTAGCTCCTACGAGCAGTACTTC. It codes for CASSPKFGGFSSYEQYF.

Concerning this clonotype: A much larger clone lies one base from this, so it may be a read error. The chain couples TRBV6-6 to TRBJ2-1; TRBD2 might be the D (6 bases). The germline gives CDR1 MNHNY, CDR2 SVGAGI (reference sequence). V shed 2 bases and J shed 7 bases, with 6 bases lying between them. CDR3 size: 12 residues. In DNA, the CDR3 is TGTGCCAGCAGTTACGCGGGGAATGAGCAGTTCTTC. Protein: CASSYAGNEQFF.

This clonotype was seen ten or more times. The V call is TRBV20-1, the J call TRBJ1-2; unclear D gene. V lost 6 bases and J 1 base, leaving 15 bases between the germline ends. This CDR3 contains 14 residues. Germline CDR1 reads DFQATT; CDR2 reads SNEGSKA (reference sequence). DNA of the CDR3: TGCAGTGCCATTCCAGGAGGAAATAACTATGGCTACACCTTC. This encodes CSAIPGGNNYGYTF.

This clonotype came up a few times. This chain joins TRBV6-4 and TRBJ2-1, with D possibly matching TRBD2 (6 bases). Trimming removed 3 bases from V and 10 bases from J, with 16 bases in between. This CDR3 spans 14 amino acids. Per the germline V gene, CDR1 is MRHNA and CDR2 is SNTAGT. The CDR3 is CASSEAPEGTEQFF. CDR3 in DNA: TGTGCCAGCAGTGAGGCACCGGAGGGGACCGAGCAGTTCTTC.

This clonotype was counted at least ten times. This chain uses TRBV6-2 or TRBV6-3 with TRBJ1-5; maybe TRBD1 (5 bases). Looked up from germline, CDR1 is MNHEY and CDR2 is SVGEGT. V was cut by 1 base and J by 1 base, with 8 bases left in between. This CDR3 has 15 amino acids. In DNA form, the CDR3 reads TGTGCCAGCAGTTACTGGAGGGACAGCAATCAGCCCCAGCATTTT. Its translation is CASSYWRDSNQPQHF.

This clonotype occurred many times. The chain links TRBV7-2 to TRBJ2-7; D call uncertain. Germline assignment: CDR1 SGHTA and CDR2 FQGNSA. This CDR3 contains 14 residues. Trimming took off 1 base at V and 4 bases at J, with 11 bases between the two ends. The CDR3 DNA is TGTGCCAGCAGCTTAGTGGGCAGTAATTACGAGCAGTACTTC. Translation gives CASSLVGSNYEQYF.

This clonotype was detected ten times or more. The J gene is TRBJ1-3, the V gene TRBV28; D gene unclear. In germline, CDR1 is MDHEN, CDR2 SYDVKM. Trimming stripped 6 bases from V and 2 bases from J, with 2 bases between. The CDR3 runs to 11 residues. CDR3 bases: TGTGCCAGCAGCACTGGAAACACCATATATTTT. Amino acid sequence: CASSTGNTIYF.

This clonotype was found many times. This chain connects TRBV12-3 or TRBV12-4 to TRBJ2-1; D is undetermined. V lost 2 bases and J 10 bases, leaving 9 bases between the germline ends. This CDR3 is built from 12 residues. CDR3 nucleotide sequence: TGTGCCAGCAGTTTAATGACTTCCGAGCAGTTCTTC. Translated: CASSLMTSEQFF.

About this clonotype: A single base separates this from a much larger clone, so it may be a read error. The chain combines TRBV10-2 with TRBJ2-3, with 7 bases that match TRBD2. The CDR3 has 15 residues. Germline V gene lookup returns CDR1 WSHSY and CDR2 SAAADI. Germline trimming cut 3 bases from V and 2 bases from J; bases unmatched to any gene: 5. The CDR3 coding sequence is TGCGCCAGCAGTGACCGGGAGGAACTCACAGATACGCAGTATTTT. Amino acids: CASSDREELTDTQYF.

This clonotype was counted a few times. V gene TRBV10-3 combines with J gene TRBJ2-1; D might be TRBD2 (5 bases). Germline CDR1 ENHRY, CDR2 SYGVKD. Between the trimmed V and J ends, which lost 10 bases and 5 bases, there was a span of 12 bases. This CDR3 is 12 amino acids long. CDR3 nucleotides: TGTGCCACCACGAGCGGAAACAATGAGCAGTTCTTC. Its translation is CATTSGNNEQFF.

This clonotype was recorded at least ten times. The chain recombines TRBV19 with TRBJ2-7; D may be TRBD1 or TRBD2 (6 bases each). Germline CDR1 and CDR2: LNHDA and SQIVND (reference sequence). The V end lost 9 bases, the J end lost 6 bases, and 18 bases lay between the germline ends. CDR3 size: 13 residues. The DNA of the CDR3 is TGTGCCAGCGGGGGCCGACCTCCCGCCGAGCAGTACTTC. As protein: CASGGRPPAEQYF. The full variable domain, its missing parts supplied by reference TRBV19 and TRBJ2-7, is DGGITQSPKYLFRKEGQNVTLSCEQNLNHDAMYWYRQDPGQGLRLIYYSQIVNDFQKGDIAEGYSVSREKKESFPLTVTSAQKNPTAFYLCASGGRPPAEQYFGPGTRLTVT.

This clonotype has a count of ten or more. The chain combines TRBV5-1 with TRBJ1-1; weak D call: TRBD1 (6 bases). This CDR3 comprises 14 residues. Germline CDR1 SGHRS, CDR2 YFSETQ. V dropped 4 bases and J dropped 4 bases, with 14 bases sitting between them. The DNA of the CDR3 is TGCGCCAGCAGCCCGGGACAACTTCTCACTGAAGCTTTCTTT. Its protein product is CASSPGQLLTEAFF.

This clonotype has a handful of counts. Given a much more abundant clone one base away, this may be a read error. The chain has TRBV21-1 and TRBJ2-3; whether TRBD2, the table's D call, matches the DNA was not checked. TRBV21-1 constitutes a pseudogene. This CDR3 spans 16 amino acids. The CDR3 DNA follows: TGTGCCAGCAGGATACATAGCGGGGGGGCCGTATATACGCAGTATTTT. This encodes CASRIHSGGAVYTQYF.

This clonotype ranks as medium-sized. This sequence joins TRBV7-2 and TRBJ2-7; D gene uncertain. Germline values: CDR1 SGHTA, CDR2 FQGNSA. The CDR3 spans 16 residues. With 0 bases removed from V and 4 bases from J, the gap between germline ends came to 16 bases. DNA of the CDR3: TGTGCCAGCAGCTTAGCCCCTCCGAGGTTGTCATACGAGCAGTACTTC. This sequence encodes CASSLAPPRLSYEQYF.

This clonotype occurred many times. The chain recombines TRBV5-5 with TRBJ1-4; 9 positions match TRBD1. Germline CDR1 is SGHKS and CDR2 is YYEKEE (reference sequence). This CDR3 spans 15 amino acids. V shed 2 bases, J shed 8 bases, and the junction held 7 bases outside the gene matches. The CDR3: CASSFRDRDPEKLFF. The CDR3 DNA is TGTGCCAGCAGCTTCCGGGACAGGGATCCCGAAAAACTGTTTTTT.